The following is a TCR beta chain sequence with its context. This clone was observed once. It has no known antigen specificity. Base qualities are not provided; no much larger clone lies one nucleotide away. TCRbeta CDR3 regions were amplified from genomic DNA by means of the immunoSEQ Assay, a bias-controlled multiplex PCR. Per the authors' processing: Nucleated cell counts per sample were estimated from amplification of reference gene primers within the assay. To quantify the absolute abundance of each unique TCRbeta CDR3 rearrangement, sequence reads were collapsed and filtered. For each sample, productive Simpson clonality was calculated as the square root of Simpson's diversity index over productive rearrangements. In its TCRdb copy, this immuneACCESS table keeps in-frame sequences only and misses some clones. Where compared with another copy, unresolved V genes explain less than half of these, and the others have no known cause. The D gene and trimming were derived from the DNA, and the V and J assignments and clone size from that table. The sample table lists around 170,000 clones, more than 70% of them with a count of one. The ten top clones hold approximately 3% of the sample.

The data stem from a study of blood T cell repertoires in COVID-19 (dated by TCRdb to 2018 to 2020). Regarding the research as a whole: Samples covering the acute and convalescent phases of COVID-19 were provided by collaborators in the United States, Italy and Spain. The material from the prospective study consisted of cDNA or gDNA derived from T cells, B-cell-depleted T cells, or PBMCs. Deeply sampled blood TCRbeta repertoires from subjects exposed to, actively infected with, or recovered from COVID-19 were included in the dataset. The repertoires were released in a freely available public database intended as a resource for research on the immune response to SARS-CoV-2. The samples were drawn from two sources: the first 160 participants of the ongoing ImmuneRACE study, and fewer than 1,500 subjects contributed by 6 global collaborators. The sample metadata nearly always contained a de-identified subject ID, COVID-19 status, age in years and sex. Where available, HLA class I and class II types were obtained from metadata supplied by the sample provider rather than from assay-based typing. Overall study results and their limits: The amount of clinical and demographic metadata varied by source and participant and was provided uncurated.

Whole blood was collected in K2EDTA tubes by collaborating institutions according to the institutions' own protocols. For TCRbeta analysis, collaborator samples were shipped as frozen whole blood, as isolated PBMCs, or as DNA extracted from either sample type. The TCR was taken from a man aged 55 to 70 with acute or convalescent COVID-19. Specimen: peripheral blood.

The DNA reads as follows: TGTGCCAGCAGCCAAACCGGGACAGTAAATGAAAAACTGTTTTTT. It codes for CASSQTGTVNEKLFF. This chain is built from TRBV4-2 and TRBJ1-4; TRBD1 matches 7 bases in the middle. The CDR3 contains 15 residues, cysteine and phenylalanine counted. Only the CDR3 DNA is retained, 45 bases long and in frame from the first base. For CDR1 and CDR2, the germline V gene lists LGHNA and YNFKEQ. At the junction V is shortened by 2 bases and J by 5 bases; bases outside the gene matches: 5.